This record looks at one TCR beta chain sequence and its context. The antigen remains undetermined. This PCR relied on a set of 60 Vbeta primers and 13 Jbeta primers. Only in-frame clones appear in the TCRdb table, and some are missing; sequencing was by immunoSEQ multiplex PCR. There are about 21,000 clones in the sample; roughly 80% occur only once, and roughly 7.1% lies in the top ten. These data come from a study of cytomegalovirus exposure and HLA in healthy donors. V was pared by 6 bases and J by 8 bases, with 16 bases between. This CDR3 has 13 residues. The germline V gene has CDR1 SGHTA and CDR2 FQGNSA. Overall study findings and caveats: There were some V segments, including TRBV6-2 and TRBV6-3, excluded as indistinguishable. Most of the TCR beta V segments (in an earlier analysis) were productive either about 90% or about 30% of the time.

The sample taken for sequencing was PBMCs. J is TRBJ1-1 and V is TRBV7-2; TRBD1 might be the D (5 bases). The TCR originated in a man in his fifties or sixties in good health and CMV-seronegative. The CDR3 DNA reads as TGTGCCAGCAGTTTTTTAGTTGGGGCCGAAGCTTTCTTT. This sequence encodes CASSFLVGAEAFF.